This entry concerns a single T cell receptor beta chain. The entry originates in a study of T cells in localized non-small cell lung cancer. CDR1 and CDR2 (germline): SGHAT, FQDESV (reference sequence). The V gene lost 5 bases and the J gene lost 4 bases, with 14 bases spanning the gap. The CDR3 extends over 14 amino acids. Produced via immunoSEQ multiplex PCR; TCRdb's table is partial and in-frame only. Of tens of thousands of clones listed, more than 75% were seen once; the top ten hold more than 20%. This receptor was identified in a woman aged 35 to 69 with stage I squamous cell lung carcinoma. J is TRBJ1-2 and V is TRBV11-1; D perhaps matches TRBD1 (5 bases). Specimen: peripheral blood, collected before any cancer treatment. The CDR3: CASSKDRDGYGYTF. Written as DNA, the CDR3 is TGTGCCAGCAGCAAAGACCGGGACGGCTATGGCTACACCTTC. The full variable domain, with the rest looked up from reference TRBV11-1 and TRBJ1-2, is EAEVAQSPRYKITEKSQAVAFWCDPISGHATLYWYRQILGQGPELLVQFQDESVVDDSQLPKDRFSAERLKGVDSTLKIQPAELGDSAMYLCASSKDRDGYGYTFGSGTRLTVV.